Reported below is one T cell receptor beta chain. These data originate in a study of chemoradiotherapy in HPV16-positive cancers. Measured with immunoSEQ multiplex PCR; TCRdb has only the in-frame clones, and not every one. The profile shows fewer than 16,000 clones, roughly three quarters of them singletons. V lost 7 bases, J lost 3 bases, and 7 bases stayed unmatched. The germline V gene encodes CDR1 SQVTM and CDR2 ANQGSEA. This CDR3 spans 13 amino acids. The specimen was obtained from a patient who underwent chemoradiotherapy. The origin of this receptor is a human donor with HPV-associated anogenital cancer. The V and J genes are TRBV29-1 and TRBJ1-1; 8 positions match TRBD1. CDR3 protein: CSARTGWDTEAFF. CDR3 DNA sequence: TGCAGCGCAAGGACAGGGTGGGACACTGAAGCTTTCTTT.